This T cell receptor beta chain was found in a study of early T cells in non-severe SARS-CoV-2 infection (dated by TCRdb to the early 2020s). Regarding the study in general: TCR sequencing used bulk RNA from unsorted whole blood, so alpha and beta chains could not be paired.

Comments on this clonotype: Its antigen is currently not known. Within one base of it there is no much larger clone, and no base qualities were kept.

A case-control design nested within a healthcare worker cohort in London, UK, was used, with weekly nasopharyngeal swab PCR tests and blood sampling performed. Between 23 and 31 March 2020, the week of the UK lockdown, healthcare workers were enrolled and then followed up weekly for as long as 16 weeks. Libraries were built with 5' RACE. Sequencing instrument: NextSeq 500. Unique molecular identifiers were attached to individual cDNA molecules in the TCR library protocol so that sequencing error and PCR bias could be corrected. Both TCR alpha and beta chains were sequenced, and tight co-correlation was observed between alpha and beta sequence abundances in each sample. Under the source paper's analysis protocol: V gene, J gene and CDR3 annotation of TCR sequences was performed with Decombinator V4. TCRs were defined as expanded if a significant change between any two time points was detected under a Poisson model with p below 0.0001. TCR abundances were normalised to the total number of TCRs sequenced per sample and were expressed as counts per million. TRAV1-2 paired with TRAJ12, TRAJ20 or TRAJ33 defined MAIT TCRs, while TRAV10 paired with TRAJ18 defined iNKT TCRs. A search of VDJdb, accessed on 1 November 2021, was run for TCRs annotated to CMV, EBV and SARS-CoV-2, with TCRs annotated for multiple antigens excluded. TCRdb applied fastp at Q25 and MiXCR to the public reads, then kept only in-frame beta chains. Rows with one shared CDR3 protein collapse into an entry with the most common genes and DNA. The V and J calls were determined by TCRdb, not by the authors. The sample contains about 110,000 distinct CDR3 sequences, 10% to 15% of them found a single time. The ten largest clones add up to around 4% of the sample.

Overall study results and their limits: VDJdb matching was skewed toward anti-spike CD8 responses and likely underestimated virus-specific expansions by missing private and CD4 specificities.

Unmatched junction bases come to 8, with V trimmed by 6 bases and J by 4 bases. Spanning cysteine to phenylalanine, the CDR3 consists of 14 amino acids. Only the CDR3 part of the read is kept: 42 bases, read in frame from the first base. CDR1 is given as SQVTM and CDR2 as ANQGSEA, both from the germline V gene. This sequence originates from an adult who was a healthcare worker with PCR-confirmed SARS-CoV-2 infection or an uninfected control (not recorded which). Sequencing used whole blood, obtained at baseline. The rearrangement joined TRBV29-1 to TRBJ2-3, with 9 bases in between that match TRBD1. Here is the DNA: TGCAGCGTGGGACAGGGAGTTCGCCCAGATACGCAGTATTTT. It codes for CSVGQGVRPDTQYF.